At least ten counts were recorded for the clone carrying this T cell receptor (beta chain). The antigen is undetermined. The data originate from a study of T-cell memory formation after mild COVID-19. Study details: TCR clustering was largely donor specific.

Each CDR3 protein is one row after TCRdb ran MiXCR on the 5' RACE reads. The table has about 310,000 distinct CDR3 sequences, 15% to 20% seen once. Germline CDR1 reads SGHTA; CDR2 reads FQGNSA. The CDR3 runs 15 residues. Losses at the gene ends were 3 bases for V and 6 bases for J; bases not matched to a gene: 7. Findings of the study overall: Mainly CM and EM harbored the contracting CD4+ clones; mainly EMRA harbored the CD8+ ones. Clones that shrank (day 15 to 85) were balanced CD4/CD8, whereas later expanders leaned CD4+.

Sequenced material: PBMCs or a T cell subset sorted from them (not recorded which). The clonotype was recovered from a man between 18 and 29 years old who had mild COVID-19 (a few samples of this study predate the infection). Cell type and time point are not known. This rearrangement joins TRBV7-2 to TRBJ2-1, with 8 positions matching TRBD1. The CDR3 region is CASSFRDRTRNEQFF. The CDR3 bases are TGTGCCAGCAGCTTCCGGGACAGGACTCGCAATGAGCAGTTCTTC.